The rows below give T cell receptor beta chains drawn from one sample of a study of T-cell reconstitution after alpha-beta-depleted transplantation in children. TCRdb re-derived calls from the PCR reads in MiXCR, one entry per CDR3 protein. The table has some 300,000 distinct CDR3 sequences, approximately 7.3% seen once. This material consisted of peripheral blood, taken 360 days after TCRalphabeta/CD19-depleted stem cell transplant. All receptors derive from a female patient aged 2-9 years who had a stem cell transplant for Fanconi anemia, so the T cells may come from the graft donor. Each CDR3 is given with its conserved first and last residue. The D gene is left open where the match is weak. Rows give clone size only sometimes, using once, few, many, or a class for an expanded clone.

size,J,V,D,DNA,CDR3
many,TRBJ2-3,TRBV10-3,.,TGTGCCATCAGTGAGTCGGGGGGCACAGATACGCAGTATTTT,CAISESGGTDTQYF
many,TRBJ2-7,TRBV20-1,TRBD1,TGCAGTGCTAGAGATCCGGGACAGGGGCCAACCTACGAGCAGTACTTC,CSARDPGQGPTYEQYF
many,TRBJ1-2,TRBV5-1,.,TGCGCCAGCAGCTTGGCCCTCCATGAGGATGGCTACACCTTC,CASSLALHEDGYTF
many,TRBJ2-7,TRBV4-1,TRBD2,TGCGCCAGCAGCCAAATTTCTAGCGGATCCTACGAGCAGTACTTC,CASSQISSGSYEQYF
many,TRBJ1-5,TRBV24-1,.,TGTGCCACCAGTGGCACCACAGGGTCTGGCAATCAGCCCCAGCATTTT,CATSGTTGSGNQPQHF
many,TRBJ2-5,TRBV20-1,.,TGCAGTGCTAGAGAGACCCAGTACTTC,CSARETQYF
.,TRBJ1-1,TRBV4-2,.,TGTGCCAGCAGCCAAGATTCGGGGGCTGGTTGGGAGAACACTGAAGCTTTCTTT,CASSQDSGAGWENTEAFF
many,TRBJ2-7,TRBV28,TRBD1,TGTGCCAGCAGTTTTCCGACAGGGTTCGAGCAGTACTTC,CASSFPTGFEQYF
many,TRBJ2-1,TRBV12-3/TRBV12-4,TRBD2,TGTGCCAGCAGTTTAGAGCTAGCGGGAGTGAGGGAGCAGTTCTTC,CASSLELAGVREQFF
few,TRBJ2-7,TRBV7-9,.,.,CASSLVGSGTKLYF
many,TRBJ2-1,TRBV9,TRBD2,TGTGCCAGCAGCCTCGGGACTAGCGGGAGTTTGATAGGGGATGAGCAGTTCTTC,CASSLGTSGSLIGDEQFF
many,TRBJ1-5,TRBV5-1,.,TGCGCCAGCAGCTTGGCCTGGGGGGCTGATCAGCCCCAGCATTTT,CASSLAWGADQPQHF
.,TRBJ2-7,TRBV30,TRBD2,TGTGCACTTGGACTAGCGGGGGAATACGAGCAGTACTTC,CALGLAGEYEQYF
many,TRBJ2-5,TRBV25-1,TRBD2,TGTGCCAGCAAACTAGCGGGTGAGACCCAGTACTTC,CASKLAGETQYF
many,TRBJ2-3,TRBV6-5,TRBD2,TGTGCCAGCAGCCGAGCAACTAGCGGGGGCACAGATACGCAGTATTTT,CASSRATSGGTDTQYF
.,TRBJ1-2,TRBV28,.,TGTGCCAGCAGTTCTCGCCAGGGAAGCCTCTATGGCTACACCTTC,CASSSRQGSLYGYTF
many,TRBJ2-7,TRBV28,.,TGTGCCAGCAGTTCTAATAACAGGGGGGGAATTTACGAGCAGTACTTC,CASSSNNRGGIYEQYF
.,TRBJ2-3,TRBV11-2,.,TGTGCCAGCAGCTTGATTCCGGGACAAGCGGAGACAGATACGCAGTATTTT,CASSLIPGQAETDTQYF
many,TRBJ2-1,TRBV10-3,.,TGTGCCATCAGTGGTGGAAGTGGGCTCTCCTACAATGAGCAGTTCTTC,CAISGGSGLSYNEQFF
many,TRBJ2-3,TRBV3-1,.,TGTGCCAGCAGCCAAGATCTCGTCCATACGCAGTATTTT,CASSQDLVHTQYF
few,TRBJ2-2,TRBV5-4,TRBD2,TGTGCCAGCAACCCGGGACTAGCGGGGGCGAACACCGGGGAGCTGTTTTTT,CASNPGLAGANTGELFF
many,TRBJ2-7,TRBV20-1,.,TGCAGTGCTTATGGAGGCCCCTACGAGCAGTACTTC,CSAYGGPYEQYF
few,TRBJ2-1,TRBV5-4,.,TGTGCCAGCAGCGTCAGACACGACGGCTCCTACAATGAGCAGTTCTTC,CASSVRHDGSYNEQFF
many,TRBJ2-5,TRBV5-1,TRBD2,TGCGCCAGCAGCTCCGGGACTACCCTCCAAGAGACCCAGTACTTC,CASSSGTTLQETQYF
few,TRBJ2-1,TRBV7-2,.,TGTGCCAGCAGCCGCCGGATGGGGGGCCCTCTTTTCAATGAGCAGTTCTTC,CASSRRMGGPLFNEQFF
few,TRBJ1-2,TRBV7-9,.,TGTGCCAGCAGCTTACGCGAGTTAACCTATGGCTACACCTTC,CASSLRELTYGYTF
.,TRBJ2-2,TRBV6-1,.,TGTGCCAGCAGTGTGCCGACCGCCAGGGCCGGGGAGCTGTTTTTT,CASSVPTARAGELFF
many,TRBJ2-1,TRBV20-1,TRBD2,TGCAGTGCTATTACCTCTAGCGGGACGTACAATGAGCAGTTCTTC,CSAITSSGTYNEQFF
many,TRBJ2-2,TRBV4-2,.,TGTGCCAGCATGCGACAGATTTTATTGGGCACCGGGGAGCTGTTTTTT,CASMRQILLGTGELFF
few,TRBJ2-1,TRBV7-6,TRBD1,TGTGCCAGCAGCTTAGTCATTACGAGACAGGGGATGAATGAGCAGTTCTTC,CASSLVITRQGMNEQFF
many,TRBJ1-1,TRBV6-1,.,TGTGCCAGCAGAAAGACAGTCTATAACACTGAAGCTTTCTTT,CASRKTVYNTEAFF
many,TRBJ2-7,TRBV20-1,.,TGCAGTGCTAGACCGCGCGGCCGAACCTACGAGCAGTACTTC,CSARPRGRTYEQYF
many,TRBJ1-2,TRBV6-2/TRBV6-3,.,TGTGCCAGCGGTCGGCGAGGGGGCTACACCTTC,CASGRRGGYTF
.,TRBJ1-2,TRBV4-3,.,TGCGCCAGCAGCCAAGGACGGGGCCCTACGGGTGCGGGCTACACCTTC,CASSQGRGPTGAGYTF
many,TRBJ2-5,TRBV5-1,TRBD1,TGCGCCAGCAGCTTGGGGTACAGGGGGCGCCAAGAGACCCAGTACTTC,CASSLGYRGRQETQYF
many,TRBJ1-2,TRBV6-2/TRBV6-3,.,TGTGCCAGCAGCCACCCAGTTCGATTTACCGCGGAGGATGGCTACACCTTC,CASSHPVRFTAEDGYTF
.,TRBJ2-2,TRBV28,.,TGTGCCAGCAGTTTCCGGGACACCCCTTCGAACACCGGGGAGCTGTTTTTT,CASSFRDTPSNTGELFF
many,TRBJ2-7,TRBV27,.,TGTGCCAGCAGTTTCGGGCCCGTATCCGAGCAGTACTTC,CASSFGPVSEQYF
few,TRBJ1-2,TRBV10-2,TRBD1,TGCGCCAGCAGTGAAGGGACAGGGTTATATGGCTACACCTTC,CASSEGTGLYGYTF
few,TRBJ2-5,TRBV6-5,.,TGTGCCAGCAGTTACTCCGAGGGAGTTCAAGAGACCCAGTACTTC,CASSYSEGVQETQYF
many,TRBJ2-5,TRBV5-4,.,TGTGCCAGCAGCCCAGTAGGGGGGGAGACCCAGTACTTC,CASSPVGGETQYF
.,TRBJ1-5,TRBV6-1,.,TGTGCCAGCGGTCCGTCAGGGGATAGCAATCAGCCCCAGCATTTT,CASGPSGDSNQPQHF
few,TRBJ2-3,TRBV9,.,TGTGCCAGCAGCGCCCTGGGGGGACGCACAGATACGCAGTATTTT,CASSALGGRTDTQYF
few,TRBJ2-5,TRBV4-3,TRBD2,TGCGCCAGCAGCCGCATCCTAGCGGGGGGGGAGACCCAGTACTTC,CASSRILAGGETQYF
few,TRBJ1-5,TRBV27,.,TGTGCCAGCAGAAAGGACCATAATAGCAATCAGCCCCAGCATTTT,CASRKDHNSNQPQHF
many,TRBJ2-1,TRBV12-3/TRBV12-4,.,TGTGCCAGCAGTTTAGGGGGTGCCCCCTACAATGAGCAGTTCTTC,CASSLGGAPYNEQFF
few,TRBJ1-2,TRBV5-1,TRBD1,TGCGCCAGCAGCTTGGGAGACCGACCCGGGACAGACTATGGCTACACCTTC,CASSLGDRPGTDYGYTF
.,TRBJ2-7,TRBV18,.,TGTGCCAGCTCACCACCCGGGTATTCGGACGAGCAGTACTTC,CASSPPGYSDEQYF
.,TRBJ1-3,TRBV6-5,.,TGTGCCTCAGGGGTCTCTGGAAACACCATATATTTT,CASGVSGNTIYF
.,TRBJ2-1,TRBV3-1,.,TGTGCCAGCGGTCTCCCCCTCACCGTAGGAACCGGGCCAAATGAGCAGTTCTTC,CASGLPLTVGTGPNEQFF
many,TRBJ1-1,TRBV5-5,.,TGTGCCAGCAGCTTGGTCCGGGGAGACACTGAAGCTTTCTTT,CASSLVRGDTEAFF
many,TRBJ2-3,TRBV5-1,TRBD2,TGCGCCAGCAGCTTGCCGACTAGCGGTGACACAGATACGCAGTATTTT,CASSLPTSGDTDTQYF
few,TRBJ1-5,TRBV27,.,TGTGCCAGCAGTTTAGATGCAAGACATAGCAATCAGCCCCAGCATTTT,CASSLDARHSNQPQHF
.,TRBJ1-2,TRBV4-2,.,TGTGCCAGCAGCCAAGATCCAACGGCAGTCTCTGGCTACACCTTC,CASSQDPTAVSGYTF
many,TRBJ2-5,TRBV15,.,TGTGCCACCAGCAGCCACAAACAAGAGACCCAGTACTTC,CATSSHKQETQYF
few,TRBJ2-2,TRBV2,TRBD1,TGTGCCAGCAGTCGAGACAGGGGTGGGGAGCTGTTTTTT,CASSRDRGGELFF